These 6 T cell receptor beta chains were sequenced from one sample in a study of neurological immune-mediated disorders. TCRdb re-derived calls from the 5' RACE reads in MiXCR, one entry per CDR3 protein. The table shows tens of thousands of distinct CDR3 sequences, with more than 15% occurring only once. Input material: PBMCs. Every receptor here comes from a woman aged 40 to 50 in good health.

The V and J genes are TRBV27 and TRBJ2-3; D is undetermined. The ends were cut back, 8 bases at V and 1 base at J, with 13 bases in the middle. The CDR3 extends over 14 amino acids. Germline values: CDR1 MNHEY, CDR2 SMNVEV (reference sequence). CDR3 sequence reads: CASGLARGTDTQYF. CDR3 DNA sequence: TGTGCCAGCGGGTTGGCGAGAGGCACAGATACGCAGTATTTT.

This clonotype was counted at least ten times. This chain links TRBV6-2 or TRBV6-3 with TRBJ1-3; D remains unclear. Trimming removed 4 bases at V and 3 bases at J, with 16 bases between. Germline V gives CDR1 MNHEY, CDR2 SVGEGT. The CDR3 loop spans 16 amino acids. The CDR3 here is CASSSGEPSGGNTIYF. For the CDR3, the DNA is TGTGCCAGCAGTTCCGGAGAGCCCTCGGGTGGAAACACCATATATTTT.

The sample holds many counts of this clonotype. As DNA, the CDR3 is TGTGCCAGCAGCTTATCAGCAGGGGTAGATACGCAGTATTTT. Protein: CASSLSAGVDTQYF. J is TRBJ2-3 and V is TRBV7-2, with D possibly TRBD1 on 6 matching bases. Trimming cost V 2 bases and J 5 bases, with 11 bases left between them. Germline loops: CDR1 SGHTA, CDR2 FQGNSA. This CDR3 has 14 amino acids.

This clonotype was picked up many times. The chain uses TRBV6-5 and TRBJ2-2; 12 bases match TRBD2. The germline V gene encodes CDR1 MNHEY and CDR2 SVGAGI. This CDR3 is built from 17 residues. With 2 bases clipped from V and 7 bases from J, the junction kept 8 bases outside the gene matches. The CDR3 is CASSYGLAGGPFGELFF. DNA of the CDR3: TGTGCCAGCAGTTACGGGCTAGCGGGGGGGCCTTTCGGGGAGCTGTTTTTT.

This clonotype was seen repeatedly, ten times or more. The chain links TRBV20-1 to TRBJ2-3; D is possibly TRBD1 (6 bases). The CDR3 loop spans 14 amino acids. Germline CDR1 is DFQATT and CDR2 is SNEGSKA (reference sequence). The germline V and J ends were trimmed by 0 bases and 1 base, with 8 bases remaining between them. As DNA, the CDR3 is TGCAGTGCTAGAGACCCAGGGGGCACAGATACGCAGTATTTT. It codes for CSARDPGGTDTQYF.

This clonotype appeared many times. The gene calls are TRBV7-9 and TRBJ2-2, with D maybe TRBD1 (5 bases). This CDR3 has 13 residues. Germline CDR1 and CDR2: SEHNR and FQNEAQ (reference sequence). The V gene lost 10 bases and the J gene lost 3 bases, with 12 bases spanning the gap. For the CDR3, the DNA is TGTGCCATAGACAGCGAGGACACCGGGGAGCTGTTTTTT. Amino acid sequence: CAIDSEDTGELFF.